This TCR beta chain was documented in a study of cytomegalovirus exposure and HLA in healthy donors. PCR primers comprised 60 Vbeta and 13 Jbeta primers. This table comes from immunoSEQ multiplex PCR, and its TCRdb copy is limited to in-frame clones, with some not included. This table has some 120,000 clones, 80% appearing once. The germline CDR1 and CDR2 sequences are SGDLS and YYNGEE. There are 18 residues in the CDR3. V dropped 0 bases and J dropped 5; count of bases not matched to a gene: 9. Concerning this clone: What it binds is unknown.

Study-wide results and limits: Analyzed later, most CMV-associated TCR beta chains appeared HLA-restricted. The authors assumed roughly uniform sequencing depth across donors for presence/absence analyses. From TCR beta sequences, most subjects' HLA-A and HLA-B alleles were reportedly predicted accurately.

The chain has TRBV9 and TRBJ2-1, with 12 bases fitting TRBD2. The source of this sequence is a middle-aged man in good health and CMV-seronegative. The sample taken for sequencing was PBMCs. The CDR3 spells CASSVAPLAGGIDNEQFF. In DNA, the CDR3 is TGTGCCAGCAGCGTAGCTCCTCTAGCGGGAGGGATCGACAATGAGCAGTTCTTC.